The present entry profiles one TCR beta chain with its context. The entry originates in a study of blood T cell repertoires in COVID-19. Germline CDR1 reads KGHSH; CDR2 reads LQKENI. Germline trimming cut 3 bases from V and 0 bases from J; bases unmatched to any gene: 6. The CDR3 extends over 16 amino acids. Here immunoSEQ multiplex PCR was the method, and the copy in TCRdb shows in-frame clones only, minus some. The sample holds about 200,000 clones, around 80% seen once. This clonotype originated in a woman aged 70-85 years with acute or convalescent COVID-19. The J gene is TRBJ1-2, the V gene TRBV18; 8 bases are shared with TRBD1. What was sequenced was peripheral blood. The CDR3 DNA sequence: TGTGCCAGCTCACCCCTGGGACAGGAAGCTAACTATGGCTACACCTTC. Residues: CASSPLGQEANYGYTF. Based on the CDR3 plus reference TRBV18 and TRBJ1-2, the full variable domain is NAGVMQNPRHLVRRRGQEARLRCSPMKGHSHVYWYRQLPEEGLKFMVYLQKENIIDESGMPKERFSAEFPKEGPSILRIQQVVRGDSAAYFCASSPLGQEANYGYTFGSGTRLTVV.